Below, 15 T cell receptor beta chains from the same sample are listed, as sequenced in a study of radiation and T cells in renal cell carcinoma. Time point meaning: blood 4 weeks post-SBRT, at nephrectomy. Sample treatment: 15 Gy SBRT to primary tumor, nephrectomy 4 weeks later. Using immunoSEQ multiplex PCR, the repertoire was profiled, and TCRdb retains in-frame clones only, with some absent. The data contain roughly 160,000 clones, approximately 90% of them singletons. This sample comprised blood, obtained from a patient whose treatment included radiotherapy and nephrectomy. These receptor sequences come from a woman aged 45-59 years with renal cell carcinoma.

The chain recombines TRBV27 with TRBJ1-5, with D possibly matching TRBD1 (6 bases). Trimming took 6 bases from V and 1 from J, leaving 13 bases between them. CDR1 is MNHEY and CDR2 is SMNVEV in the germline V gene (reference sequence). The CDR3 is made up of 15 amino acids. The CDR3 DNA is TGTGCCAGCAGATCCGGGGGCAGGAGCAATCAGCCCCAGCATTTT. Its translation is CASRSGGRSNQPQHF.

The V call is TRBV6-6, the J call TRBJ2-2; D remains unclear. Per germline, CDR1 MNHNY and CDR2 SVGAGI (reference sequence). Trimming removed 6 bases at V and 3 bases at J, with 14 bases between. This CDR3 region has 15 residues. For the CDR3, the DNA is TGTGCCAGCAGCCCCTCCACAGCGCACACCGGGGAGCTGTTTTTT. It specifies CASSPSTAHTGELFF.

The chain couples TRBV7-8 to TRBJ1-2, with 7 bases lining up with TRBD1. CDR3 length: 13 residues. Germline V gives CDR1 SGHVS, CDR2 FQNEAQ. Losses at the gene ends were 5 bases for V and 4 bases for J; bases not matched to a gene: 4. The CDR3 DNA is TGTGCCAGCAGCCAGGACAGGATCTATGGCTACACCTTC. Amino acid sequence: CASSQDRIYGYTF.

The chain carries TRBV7-3 and TRBJ2-7; D is uncertain. Trimming left V 0 bases short and J 5 bases short, with 11 bases between. Germline CDR1 and CDR2: SGHTA and FQGTGA. The CDR3 is 14 amino acids. As DNA, the CDR3 is TGTGCCAGCAGCTTAACCGCGAATAAGAACGAGCAGTACTTC. Its protein product is CASSLTANKNEQYF.

J is TRBJ2-7 and V is TRBV9; 7 bases line up with TRBD1. With V trimmed by 4 bases and J by 1 base, 5 bases remained unmatched. The length of the CDR3 is 14 residues. Germline values: CDR1 SGDLS, CDR2 YYNGEE. The CDR3 DNA sequence: TGTGCCAGCAGCACGACAGGGTCGTCCTACGAGCAGTACTTC. Amino acid sequence: CASSTTGSSYEQYF.

This clone has just one count. The chain combines TRBV7-2 with TRBJ1-2, with 10 positions matching TRBD1. Germline V gene data show CDR1 as SGHTA and CDR2 as FQGNSA. The CDR3 runs to 14 residues. The V segment lost 5 bases and the J segment 5 bases; nucleotides outside the gene matches: 5. The DNA of the CDR3 is TGTGCCAGCAGCAGGGGGACAGGGGCTTATGGCTACACCTTC. This gives the protein CASSRGTGAYGYTF.

The rearrangement uses TRBV19 and TRBJ2-7; 10 bases line up with TRBD2. The V and J ends lost 1 base and 3 bases, in that order; junction bases with no gene match: 3. This CDR3 comprises 15 residues. In germline, CDR1 is LNHDA, CDR2 SQIVND (reference sequence). The CDR3 DNA reads as TGTGCCAGTAGTATAGTAGCGGGGGGCCTCTACGAGCAGTACTTC. Its translation is CASSIVAGGLYEQYF.

V and J are TRBV6-5 and TRBJ1-2; D is possibly TRBD1 (6 bases). The ends were cut back, 6 bases at V and 5 bases at J, with 16 bases in the middle. The CDR3 loop spans 14 amino acids. CDR1 is MNHEY and CDR2 is SVGAGI in the germline V gene. The CDR3 region has the DNA TGTGCCAGCAGCGACCGTACAGGGACGTATGGCTACACCTTC. This translates into CASSDRTGTYGYTF.

This chain links TRBV11-2 with TRBJ2-3; TRBD2 is a possible D gene (6 bases). The CDR3 totals 11 residues. Deletions cut 8 bases from V and 6 bases from J, with 9 bases between. CDR1 and CDR2 (germline): SGHAT, FQNNGV. CDR3 loop: CASAGGDTQYF. Here the CDR3 DNA reads TGTGCCAGCGCTGGGGGGGATACGCAGTATTTT. The whole variable domain, filled in from reference TRBV11-2 and TRBJ2-3, reads EAGVAQSPRYKIIEKRQSVAFWCNPISGHATLYWYQQILGQGPKLLIQFQNNGVVDDSQLPKDRFSAERLKGVDSTLKIQPAKLEDSAVYLCASAGGDTQYFGPGTRLTVL.

The rearrangement uses TRBV19 and TRBJ1-2; 8 nucleotides line up with TRBD1. The germline CDR1 and CDR2 sequences are LNHDA and SQIVND (reference sequence). The CDR3 has 13 residues. Unmatched junction bases numbered 8, after V lost 7 bases and J lost 7 bases. CDR3 loop: CASNPDRAGGYTF. The CDR3 region has the DNA TGTGCCAGTAACCCGGACAGGGCCGGTGGCTACACCTTC.

The chain links TRBV19 to TRBJ2-1; D possibly matches TRBD1 or TRBD2 (5 bases each). The CDR3 extends over 14 amino acids. Germline CDR1 and CDR2: LNHDA and SQIVND (reference sequence). V was cut by 5 bases and J by 4 bases, with 12 bases left in between. The CDR3 loop is CASSVPGRYNEQFF. CDR3 DNA sequence: TGTGCCAGTAGTGTTCCGGGACGTTACAATGAGCAGTTCTTC.

Note on this clone: This CDR3 is also generated by other DNA sequences in the sample. This sequence joins TRBV11-3 and TRBJ1-1; no firm D call. The germline V and J ends were trimmed by 2 bases and 1 base, with 5 bases remaining between them. The CDR3 length is 13 residues. Germline V gene data show CDR1 as SGHNT and CDR2 as YENEEA. In nucleotides, the CDR3 is TGTGCCAGCAGCTTAACTTCGAACACTGAAGCTTTCTTT. Its protein is CASSLTSNTEAFF.

CDR3 sequence reads: CASTIDRGNTEAFF. The CDR3 coding sequence is TGTGCCAGCACCATTGACAGGGGGAACACTGAAGCTTTCTTT. The gene calls are TRBV5-5 and TRBJ1-1; 8 positions agree with TRBD1. CDR1 is SGHKS and CDR2 is YYEKEE in the germline V gene (reference sequence). J lost 1 base, V lost 6 bases, and 5 bases had no gene match. The CDR3 spans 14 residues. The variable domain in full, with the rest retrieved from reference TRBV5-5 and TRBJ1-1, is DAGVTQSPTHLIKTRGQQVTLRCSPISGHKSVSWYQQVLGQGPQFIFQYYEKEERGRGNFPDRFSARQFPNYSSELNVNALLLGDSALYLCASTIDRGNTEAFFGQGTRLTVV.

V and J are TRBV15 and TRBJ2-5, with TRBD1 matching over 7 bases. In germline, CDR1 is LNHNV, CDR2 YYDKDF (reference sequence). The CDR3 is 15 residues long. V was pared by 3 bases and J by 0 bases, with 4 bases of the junction left unmatched. The DNA for the CDR3 is TGTGCCACCAGCAGTAACAGGGGTTACCAAGAGACCCAGTACTTC. Translating gives CATSSNRGYQETQYF.

The V call is TRBV7-8, the J call TRBJ2-7, with a tentative D call TRBD2 (5 bases). CDR1 and CDR2 from the germline V gene are SGHVS and FQNEAQ. The V and J ends lost 1 base and 5 bases respectively, with 15 bases between them. CDR3 length: 15 amino acids. DNA of the CDR3: TGTGCCAGCAGCTTAGTTAGGCTAGCAAGGGACGAGCAGTACTTC. It yields the protein CASSLVRLARDEQYF.